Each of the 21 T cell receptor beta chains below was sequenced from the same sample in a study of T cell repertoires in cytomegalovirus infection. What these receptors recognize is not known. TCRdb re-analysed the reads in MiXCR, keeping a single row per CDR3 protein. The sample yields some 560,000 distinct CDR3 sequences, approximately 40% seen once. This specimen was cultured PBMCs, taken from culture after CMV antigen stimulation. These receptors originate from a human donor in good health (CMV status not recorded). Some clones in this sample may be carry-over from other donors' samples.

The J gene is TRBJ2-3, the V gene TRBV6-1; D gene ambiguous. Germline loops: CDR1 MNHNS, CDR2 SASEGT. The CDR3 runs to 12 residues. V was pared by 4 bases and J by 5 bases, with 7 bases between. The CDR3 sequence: CASSARRDTQYF. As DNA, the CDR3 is TGTGCCAGCAGTGCCCGTAGAGATACGCAGTATTTT.

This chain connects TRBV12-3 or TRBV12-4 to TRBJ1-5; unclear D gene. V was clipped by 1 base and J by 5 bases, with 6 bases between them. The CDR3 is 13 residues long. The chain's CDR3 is CASSLGLHQPQHF. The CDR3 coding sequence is TGTGCCAGCAGTTTAGGACTTCATCAGCCCCAGCATTTT.

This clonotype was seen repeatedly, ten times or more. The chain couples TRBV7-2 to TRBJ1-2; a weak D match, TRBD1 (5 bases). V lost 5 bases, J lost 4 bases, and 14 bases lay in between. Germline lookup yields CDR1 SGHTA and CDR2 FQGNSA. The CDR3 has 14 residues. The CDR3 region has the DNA TGTGCCAGCAGCGCTGGGCAGGGAGGCTATGGCTACACCTTC. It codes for CASSAGQGGYGYTF.

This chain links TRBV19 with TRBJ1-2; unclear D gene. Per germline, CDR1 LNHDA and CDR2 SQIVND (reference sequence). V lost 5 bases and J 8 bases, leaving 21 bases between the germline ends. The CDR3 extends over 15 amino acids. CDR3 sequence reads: CASSSGLANVVGYTF. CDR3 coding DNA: TGTGCCAGTAGTTCCGGACTCGCTAATGTGGTGGGCTACACCTTC.

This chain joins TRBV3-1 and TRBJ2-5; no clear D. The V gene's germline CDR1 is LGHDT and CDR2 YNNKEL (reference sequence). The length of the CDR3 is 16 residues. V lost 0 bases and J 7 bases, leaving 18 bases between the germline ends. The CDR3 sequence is CASSQDGKSPRRTQYF. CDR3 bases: TGTGCCAGCAGCCAAGACGGAAAGAGCCCAAGACGGACCCAGTACTTC.

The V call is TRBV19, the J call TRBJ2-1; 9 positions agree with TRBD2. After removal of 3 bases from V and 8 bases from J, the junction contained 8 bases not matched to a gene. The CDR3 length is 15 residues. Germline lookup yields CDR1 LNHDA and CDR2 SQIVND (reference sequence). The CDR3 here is CASSMSGRPVHEQFF. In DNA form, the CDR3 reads TGTGCCAGTAGTATGAGCGGGAGGCCTGTCCATGAGCAGTTCTTC.

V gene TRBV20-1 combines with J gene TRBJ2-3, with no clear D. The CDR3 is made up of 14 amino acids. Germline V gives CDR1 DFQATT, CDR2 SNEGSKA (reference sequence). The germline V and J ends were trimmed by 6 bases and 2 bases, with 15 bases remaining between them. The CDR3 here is CSAADRMDTDTQYF. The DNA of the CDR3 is TGCAGTGCGGCGGACCGGATGGACACAGATACGCAGTATTTT.

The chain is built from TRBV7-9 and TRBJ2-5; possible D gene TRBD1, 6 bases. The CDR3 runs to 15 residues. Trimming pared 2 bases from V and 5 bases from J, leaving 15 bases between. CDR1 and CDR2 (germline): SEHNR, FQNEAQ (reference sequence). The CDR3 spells CASSLLTGLAETQYF. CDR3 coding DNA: TGTGCCAGCAGCTTATTAACAGGGCTGGCGGAGACCCAGTACTTC.

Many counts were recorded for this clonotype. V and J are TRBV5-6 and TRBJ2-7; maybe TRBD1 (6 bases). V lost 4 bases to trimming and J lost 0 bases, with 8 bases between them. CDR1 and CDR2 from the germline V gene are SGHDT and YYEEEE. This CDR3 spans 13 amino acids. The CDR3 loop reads CASSPGHSYEQYF. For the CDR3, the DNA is TGTGCCAGCAGCCCGGGACACTCCTACGAGCAGTACTTC.

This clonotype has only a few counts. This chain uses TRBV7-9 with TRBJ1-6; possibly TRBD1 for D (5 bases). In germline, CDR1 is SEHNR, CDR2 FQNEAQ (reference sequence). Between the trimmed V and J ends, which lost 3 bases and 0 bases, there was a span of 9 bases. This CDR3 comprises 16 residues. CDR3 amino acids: CASSFDDSSYNSPLHF. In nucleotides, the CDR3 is TGTGCCAGCAGCTTTGATGACAGCTCCTATAATTCACCCCTCCACTTT.

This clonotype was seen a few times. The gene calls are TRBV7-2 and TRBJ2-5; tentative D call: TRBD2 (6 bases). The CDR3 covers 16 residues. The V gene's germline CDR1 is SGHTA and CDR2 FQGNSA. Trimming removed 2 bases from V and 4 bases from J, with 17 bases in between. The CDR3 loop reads CASSLNAGQGGETQYF. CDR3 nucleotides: TGTGCCAGCAGCTTAAATGCAGGGCAGGGAGGAGAGACCCAGTACTTC.

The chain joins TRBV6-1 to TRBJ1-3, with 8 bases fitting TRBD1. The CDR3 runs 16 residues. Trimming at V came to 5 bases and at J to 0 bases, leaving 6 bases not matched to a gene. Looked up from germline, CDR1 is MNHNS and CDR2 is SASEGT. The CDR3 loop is CASSPTGASSGNTIYF. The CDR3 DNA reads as TGTGCCAGCAGTCCGACAGGGGCCTCCTCTGGAAACACCATATATTTT.

CDR3 sequence (DNA): TGCGCCAGCAGCCCCCCCCTAGCGGGAAATGAGCAGTTCTTC. The encoded protein is CASSPPLAGNEQFF. This chain connects TRBV4-1 to TRBJ2-1, with TRBD2 identical over 9 bases. The CDR3 covers 14 residues. CDR1 and CDR2 (germline): MGHRA, YSYEKL. J lost 7 bases, V lost 4 bases, and 5 bases had no gene match.

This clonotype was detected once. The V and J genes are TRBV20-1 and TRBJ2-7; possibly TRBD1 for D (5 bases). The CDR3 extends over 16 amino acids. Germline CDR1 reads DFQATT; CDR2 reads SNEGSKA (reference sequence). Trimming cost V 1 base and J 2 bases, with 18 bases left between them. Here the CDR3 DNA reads TGCAGTGCTAGAGCGACAGACTGGATACTAACCTACGAGCAGTACTTC. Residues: CSARATDWILTYEQYF.

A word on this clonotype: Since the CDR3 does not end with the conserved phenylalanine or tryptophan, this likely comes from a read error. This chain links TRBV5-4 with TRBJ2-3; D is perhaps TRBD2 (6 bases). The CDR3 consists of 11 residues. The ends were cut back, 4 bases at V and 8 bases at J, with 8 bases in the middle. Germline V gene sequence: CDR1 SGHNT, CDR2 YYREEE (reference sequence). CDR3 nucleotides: TGTGCCAGCAGCGGGGGAGGTACGCAGTATTTG. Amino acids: CASSGGGTQYL.

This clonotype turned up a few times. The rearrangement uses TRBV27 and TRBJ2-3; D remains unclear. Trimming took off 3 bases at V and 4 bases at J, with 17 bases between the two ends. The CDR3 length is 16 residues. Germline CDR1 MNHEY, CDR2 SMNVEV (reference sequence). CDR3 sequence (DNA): TGTGCCAGCAGTTTTAATCTGGGCGGTGCGGCAGATACGCAGTATTTT. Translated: CASSFNLGGAADTQYF.

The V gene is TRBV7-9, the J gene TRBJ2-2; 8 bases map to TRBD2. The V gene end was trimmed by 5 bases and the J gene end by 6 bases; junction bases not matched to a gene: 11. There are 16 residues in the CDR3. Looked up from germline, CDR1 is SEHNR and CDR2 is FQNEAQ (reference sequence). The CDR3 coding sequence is TGTGCCAGCAGCCGCTGGAGCGGGACTAGATCCGGGGAGCTGTTTTTT. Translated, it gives CASSRWSGTRSGELFF. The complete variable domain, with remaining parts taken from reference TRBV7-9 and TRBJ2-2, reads DTGVSQNPRHKITKRGQNVTFRCDPISEHNRLYWYRQTLGQGPEFLTYFQNEAQLEKSRLLSDRFSAERPKGSFSTLEIQRTEQGDSAMYLCASSRWSGTRSGELFFGEGSRLTVL.

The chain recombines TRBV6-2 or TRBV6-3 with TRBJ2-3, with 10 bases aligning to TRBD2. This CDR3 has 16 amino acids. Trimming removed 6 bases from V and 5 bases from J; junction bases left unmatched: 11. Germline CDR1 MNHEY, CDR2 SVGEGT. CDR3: CASSQTSAGGQDTQYF. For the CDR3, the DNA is TGTGCCAGCAGCCAGACCTCAGCGGGAGGGCAAGATACGCAGTATTTT.

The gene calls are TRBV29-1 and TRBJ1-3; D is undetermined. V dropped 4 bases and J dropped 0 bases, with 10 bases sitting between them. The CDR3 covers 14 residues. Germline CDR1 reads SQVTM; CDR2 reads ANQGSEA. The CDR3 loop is CSVGTAISGNTIYF. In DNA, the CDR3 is TGCAGCGTTGGTACGGCGATCTCTGGAAACACCATATATTTT.

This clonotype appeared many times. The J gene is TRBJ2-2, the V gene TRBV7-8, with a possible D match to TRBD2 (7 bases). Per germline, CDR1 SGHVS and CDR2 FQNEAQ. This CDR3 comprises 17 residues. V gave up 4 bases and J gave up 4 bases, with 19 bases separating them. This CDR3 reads CASSYPVGGVRTGELFF. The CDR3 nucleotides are TGTGCCAGCAGCTACCCTGTAGGGGGGGTGCGCACCGGGGAGCTGTTTTTT.

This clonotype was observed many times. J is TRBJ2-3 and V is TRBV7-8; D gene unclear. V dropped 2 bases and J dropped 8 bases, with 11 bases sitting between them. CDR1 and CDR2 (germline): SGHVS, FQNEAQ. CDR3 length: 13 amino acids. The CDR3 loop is CASSLRSLGTQYF. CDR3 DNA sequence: TGTGCCAGCAGCTTAAGATCCTTGGGTACGCAGTATTTT.